The present TCR beta chain was sequenced within a study of T-cell memory formation after mild COVID-19. Note on this clonotype: The antigen is not known.

Findings and limits, study-wide: Shrinking CD4+ clones were chiefly CM and EM; CD8+ ones were chiefly EMRA. CD4/CD8 balance held among clones contracting day 15 to 85, and later expanders leaned CD4+. SARS-CoV-2 specificity of second-wave clones peaking day 37 was unconfirmed.

V shed 7 bases and J shed 4 bases, with 9 bases lying between them. Germline CDR1 is MDHEN and CDR2 is SYDVKM. The CDR3 contains 12 residues. From 5'RACE with constant-segment primers came TCR alpha and TCR beta cDNA libraries that carried sample barcodes and UMIs. In TCRdb, the 5' RACE reads were re-called with MiXCR into one record per CDR3 protein. The sample yields approximately 390,000 distinct CDR3 sequences, about 15% seen once. The TCR comes from a man between 18 and 35 years old who had mild COVID-19 (a few samples of this study predate the infection). Cell type and time point are not known. The genes are TRBV28 and TRBJ2-3; either TRBD1 or TRBD2 may supply D (5 bases each). Sequenced sample: PBMCs or a T cell subset sorted from them (not recorded which). CDR3 bases: TGTGCCAGCACCCCGGGGCCAGATACGCAGTATTTT. Translating gives CASTPGPDTQYF.